This TCR beta chain was sequenced for a study of blood T cell repertoires in COVID-19. At the level of the study: Both acute and convalescent COVID-19 samples were obtained from the United States, Italy and Spain. PBMCs, B-cell-depleted T cells, or T cells provided the cDNA or gDNA that made up the material.

In the original analysis: Reference gene primer amplification gave estimated nucleated cell counts. Only in-frame clones appear in the TCRdb table, and some are missing; sequencing was by immunoSEQ multiplex PCR. D and trimming were read from the DNA, whereas the V and J calls and clone size are those reported in that table. The sample carries roughly 38,000 clones, over 75% recorded once. This clone appeared a few times. V was pared by 6 bases and J by 2 bases, with 8 bases between. Germline loops: CDR1 LNHDA, CDR2 SQIVND (reference sequence). This CDR3 spans 13 amino acids. This chain joins TRBV19 and TRBJ1-5; the D gene is possibly TRBD1 (5 bases). The origin of this receptor is a woman in her 70s with acute or convalescent COVID-19. The sequencing input was peripheral blood. In DNA, the CDR3 is TGTGCCAGTAGCCAACAGGGCAATCAGCCCCAGCATTTT. Translating gives CASSQQGNQPQHF.